The 17 T cell receptor beta chains listed next were all sequenced from one sample in a study of Ad26.COV2.S vaccination and SARS-CoV-2 variants. The method was immunoSEQ multiplex PCR; TCRdb's version includes in-frame clones alone and lacks a portion of them. The sample lists 300,000 to 400,000 clones, about 85% seen once, with 2% to 2.5% in the top ten. As for treatment: roughly 19 received Ad26.COV2.S at low or high dose, single or two shots; roughly 5 received placebo; per-sample allocation not given. Specimen acquisition occurred on day 63 following the initial vaccine or placebo injection. The sample was peripheral blood, taken in a trial of Ad26.COV2.S vaccine versus placebo. The origin of the receptors is a person between 18 and 60 years old who received the Ad26.COV2.S COVID-19 vaccine or a placebo.

This clone was seen a handful of times. The chain couples TRBV4-1 to TRBJ2-5, with 8 bases that match TRBD2. The CDR3 has 17 residues. J lost 5 bases, V lost 3 bases, and 14 bases had no gene match. Germline CDR1 MGHRA, CDR2 YSYEKL. CDR3 region: CASSHRVSGTTGETQYF. In DNA form, the CDR3 reads TGCGCCAGCAGCCACCGGGTTAGCGGGACGACGGGGGAGACCCAGTACTTC.

The genes are TRBV28 and TRBJ1-5; TRBD1 is a possible D gene (5 bases). Germline V gives CDR1 MDHEN, CDR2 SYDVKM. V dropped 7 bases and J dropped 16 bases, with 17 bases sitting between them. The CDR3 spans 11 residues. The CDR3 region is CASTHTGVVHF. In nucleotides, the CDR3 is TGTGCCAGCACCCACACAGGCGTGGTACATTTT.

J is TRBJ1-2 and V is TRBV30, with a weak D call TRBD1 (6 bases). V was pared by 5 bases and J by 3 bases, with 16 bases between. Germline CDR1 GTSNPN, CDR2 SVGIG (reference sequence). The CDR3 extends over 14 amino acids. The CDR3 DNA follows: TGTGCCTGGTGGAACTACAGGGAATACTATGGCTACACCTTC. It translates to CAWWNYREYYGYTF. The whole variable domain, remainder taken from reference TRBV30 and TRBJ1-2, is SQTIHQWPATLVQPVGSPLSLECTVEGTSNPNLYWYRQAAGRGLQLLFYSVGIGQISSEVPQNLSASRPQDRQFILSSKKLLLSDSGFYLCAWWNYREYYGYTFGSGTRLTVV.

This clone was picked up one time. V and J are TRBV2 and TRBJ1-6, with TRBD1 identical over 7 bases. Germline-derived CDR1 and CDR2 are SNHLY and FYNNEI. Germline trimming cut 5 bases from V and 0 bases from J; bases unmatched to any gene: 7. The CDR3 is 17 amino acids. The CDR3 loop reads CASSLRGPGSYNSPLHF. Written as DNA, the CDR3 is TGTGCCAGCAGTCTAAGGGGGCCAGGCTCCTATAATTCACCCCTCCACTTT.

The chain links TRBV6-5 to TRBJ2-5; no clear D. The CDR3 covers 12 residues. CDR1 is MNHEY and CDR2 is SVGAGI in the germline V gene. The germline V and J ends were trimmed by 0 bases and 5 bases, with 4 bases remaining between them. CDR3 DNA sequence: TGTGCCAGCAGTTACTCTTCCGAGACCCAGTACTTC. It codes for CASSYSSETQYF.

The genes are TRBV6-5 and TRBJ1-2, with D uncertain. The CDR3 covers 13 residues. CDR1 is MNHEY and CDR2 is SVGAGI in the germline V gene. V was trimmed by 8 bases and J by 4 bases, leaving 14 bases between them. The CDR3 here is CASGSGVIYGYTF. CDR3 nucleotides: TGTGCCAGCGGCTCGGGAGTAATCTATGGCTACACCTTC.

This clone showed up just once. V is TRBV19 and J is TRBJ2-7, with D possibly matching TRBD2 (5 bases). The CDR3 loop spans 14 amino acids. CDR1 is LNHDA, CDR2 SQIVND, per germline (reference sequence). The V and J ends lost 1 base and 2 bases respectively, with 9 bases between them. The CDR3 nucleotides are TGTGCCAGTAGTATAGCAGGAGGACCCTACGAGCAGTACTTC. Translation gives CASSIAGGPYEQYF.

The CDR3 bases are TGTGCCAGCTCACAATCCGACAGGTATGAGCAGTTCTTC. Encoded protein: CASSQSDRYEQFF. J is TRBJ2-1 and V is TRBV18; maybe TRBD1 (6 bases). The CDR3 is made up of 13 amino acids. V was clipped by 4 bases and J by 8 bases, with 12 bases between them. CDR1 is KGHSH, CDR2 LQKENI, per germline. Supplemented by reference TRBV18 and TRBJ2-1, the full variable domain reads NAGVMQNPRHLVRRRGQEARLRCSPMKGHSHVYWYRQLPEEGLKFMVYLQKENIIDESGMPKERFSAEFPKEGPSILRIQQVVRGDSAAYFCASSQSDRYEQFFGPGTRLTVL.

The chain carries TRBV7-3 and TRBJ1-1; D possibly corresponds to TRBD1 (5 bases). CDR3 size: 15 residues. The germline CDR1 and CDR2 sequences are SGHTA and FQGTGA. Trimming left V 4 bases short and J 4 bases short, with 16 bases between. The CDR3 coding sequence is TGTGCCAGCAGCTCCACAGGCGGTGTCCTCACTGAAGCTTTCTTT. Translated: CASSSTGGVLTEAFF.

The rearrangement joins TRBV7-8 to TRBJ2-2; TRBD2 agrees at 9 bases. The germline CDR1 and CDR2 sequences are SGHVS and FQNEAQ. The length of the CDR3 is 15 residues. V lost 5 bases, J lost 6 bases, and 7 bases stayed unmatched. The CDR3 region is CASSPASGVSGELFF. CDR3 in DNA: TGTGCCAGCAGCCCCGCTAGCGGGGTCTCCGGGGAGCTGTTTTTT.

For this clone: One junction end does not reproduce the germline sequence, and a read error may be involved. The genes are TRBV11-3 and TRBJ2-4, with D possibly matching TRBD1 (5 bases). CDR3 length: 12 amino acids. CDR1 is SGHNT and CDR2 is YENEEA in the germline V gene. The CDR3 loop is CASSLRLGASVF. The CDR3 DNA is TGTGCCAGCAGCTTGCGGTTAGGGGCTTCTGTCTTC.

The V gene is TRBV6-5, the J gene TRBJ2-7; perhaps TRBD1 as D (5 bases). The V end lost 6 bases, the J end lost 2 bases, and 17 bases lay between the germline ends. This CDR3 has 15 amino acids. CDR1 MNHEY and CDR2 SVGAGI come from the germline V gene. The CDR3 loop reads CASSTTQGTTYEQYF. The CDR3, as DNA: TGTGCCAGCAGCACGACGCAGGGAACTACCTACGAGCAGTACTTC.

The rearrangement joins TRBV6-1 to TRBJ1-6; 8 nucleotides agree with TRBD1. The V segment lost 1 base and the J segment 0 bases; nucleotides outside the gene matches: 2. The V gene's germline CDR1 is MNHNS and CDR2 SASEGT. The CDR3 extends over 17 amino acids. CDR3 bases: TGTGCCAGCAGTGAAGTTACAGGGGGCTCCTATAATTCACCCCTCCACTTT. Its translation is CASSEVTGGSYNSPLHF.

The chain has TRBV19 and TRBJ2-7; 11 nucleotides align to TRBD1. Per the germline V gene, CDR1 is LNHDA and CDR2 is SQIVND (reference sequence). J gave up 5 bases and V 3 bases, and 9 bases lay outside the gene matches. The CDR3 runs to 16 residues. This chain's CDR3 is CASSMSTGTGGNEQYF. CDR3 in DNA: TGTGCCAGTAGTATGAGCACTGGGACAGGGGGAAACGAGCAGTACTTC.

This clone came up a few times. The V call is TRBV6-5, the J call TRBJ1-3; 9 nucleotides align to TRBD1. V lost 6 bases to trimming and J lost 8 bases; unmatched junction nucleotides: 5. This CDR3 is built from 13 residues. Per the germline V gene, CDR1 is MNHEY and CDR2 is SVGAGI. In DNA form, the CDR3 reads TGTGCCAGCAGGAGACAGGGGGGGGACACCATATATTTT. Its protein product is CASRRQGGDTIYF.

The V gene is TRBV6-1, the J gene TRBJ1-1; 9 bases are shared with TRBD1. The length of the CDR3 is 14 residues. Losses at the gene ends were 1 base for V and 5 bases for J; bases not matched to a gene: 2. Per the germline V gene, CDR1 is MNHNS and CDR2 is SASEGT. Here the CDR3 reads CASSEGQGETEAFF. For the CDR3, the DNA is TGTGCCAGCAGTGAAGGACAGGGGGAAACTGAAGCTTTCTTT.

This rearrangement joins TRBV25-1 to TRBJ2-2; 7 bases map to TRBD2. In germline, CDR1 is MGHDK, CDR2 SYGVNS. This CDR3 contains 15 residues. Germline trimming cut 5 bases from V and 6 bases from J; bases unmatched to any gene: 9. The CDR3 DNA reads as TGTGCCAGCAGTAGCGGGGTGGACTACGCCGGGGAGCTGTTTTTT. Protein product: CASSSGVDYAGELFF.